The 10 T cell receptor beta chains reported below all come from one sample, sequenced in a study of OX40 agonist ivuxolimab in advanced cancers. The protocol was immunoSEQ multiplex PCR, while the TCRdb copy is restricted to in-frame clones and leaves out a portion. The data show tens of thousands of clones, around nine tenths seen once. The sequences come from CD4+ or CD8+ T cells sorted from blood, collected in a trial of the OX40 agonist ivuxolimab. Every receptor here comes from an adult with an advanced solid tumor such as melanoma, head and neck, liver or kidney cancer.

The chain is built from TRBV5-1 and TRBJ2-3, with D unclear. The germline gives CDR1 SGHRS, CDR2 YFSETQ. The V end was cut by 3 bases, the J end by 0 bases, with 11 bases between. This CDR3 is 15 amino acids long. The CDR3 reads CASSSTYSSTDTQYF. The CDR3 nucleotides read TGCGCCAGCAGCTCCACCTACTCTAGCACAGATACGCAGTATTTT.

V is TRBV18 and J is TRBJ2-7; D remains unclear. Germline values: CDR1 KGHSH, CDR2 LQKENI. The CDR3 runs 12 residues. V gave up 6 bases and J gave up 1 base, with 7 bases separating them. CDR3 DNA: TGTGCCAGCTCGGACGGTTCCTACGAGCAGTACTTC. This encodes CASSDGSYEQYF.

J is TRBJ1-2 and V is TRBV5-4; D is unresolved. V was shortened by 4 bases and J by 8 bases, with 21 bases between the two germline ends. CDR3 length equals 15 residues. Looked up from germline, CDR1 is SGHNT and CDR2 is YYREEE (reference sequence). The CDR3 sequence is CASSIFGPPLGGYTF. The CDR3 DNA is TGTGCCAGCAGCATATTCGGACCGCCTTTGGGGGGCTACACCTTC.

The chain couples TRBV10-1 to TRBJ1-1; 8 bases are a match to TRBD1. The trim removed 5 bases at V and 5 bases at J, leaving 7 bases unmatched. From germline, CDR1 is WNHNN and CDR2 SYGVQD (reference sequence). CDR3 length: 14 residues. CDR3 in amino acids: CASSLDRVSTEAFF. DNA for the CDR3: TGCGCCAGCAGTCTGGACAGGGTCTCTACTGAAGCTTTCTTT.

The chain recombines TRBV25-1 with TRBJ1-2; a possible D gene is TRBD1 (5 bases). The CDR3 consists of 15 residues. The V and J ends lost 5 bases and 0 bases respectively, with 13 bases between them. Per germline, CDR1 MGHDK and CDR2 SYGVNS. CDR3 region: CASSRGTATNYGYTF. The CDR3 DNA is TGTGCCAGCAGTCGCGGGACGGCTACTAACTATGGCTACACCTTC.

The CDR3 here is CASRRVRTGVPSNQPQHF. DNA of the CDR3: TGTGCCAGCAGAAGGGTCCGGACAGGGGTGCCTAGCAATCAGCCCCAGCATTTT. The rearrangement links TRBV21-1 to TRBJ1-5; the D call of TRBD1 is as the table states it, not checked on the DNA. TRBV21-1 is assigned pseudogene status. The CDR3 is made up of 18 amino acids.

In DNA, the CDR3 is TGTGCCAGCAGCCTTCAGTGGGGTCCCTACGAGCAGTACTTC. Translating it yields CASSLQWGPYEQYF. V usage is TRBV14 and J usage is TRBJ2-7; the D is unclear. The V gene lost 4 bases and the J gene lost 2 bases, with 12 bases spanning the gap. Germline values: CDR1 SGHDN, CDR2 FVKESK. The CDR3 runs to 14 residues.

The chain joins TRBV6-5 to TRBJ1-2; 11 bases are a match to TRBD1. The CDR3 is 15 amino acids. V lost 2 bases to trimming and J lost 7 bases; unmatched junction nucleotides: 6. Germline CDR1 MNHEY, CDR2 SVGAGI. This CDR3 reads CASSYRTGGMGGYTF. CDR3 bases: TGTGCCAGCAGTTACCGGACAGGGGGCATGGGTGGCTACACCTTC.

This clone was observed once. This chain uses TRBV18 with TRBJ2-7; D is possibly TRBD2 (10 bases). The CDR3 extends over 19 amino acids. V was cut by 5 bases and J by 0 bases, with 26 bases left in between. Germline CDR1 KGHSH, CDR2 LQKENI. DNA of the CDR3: TGTGCCAGCTCAGCAGTGGGGACAGGGACTAGCGCCAGCTCCTACGAGCAGTACTTC. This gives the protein CASSAVGTGTSASSYEQYF.

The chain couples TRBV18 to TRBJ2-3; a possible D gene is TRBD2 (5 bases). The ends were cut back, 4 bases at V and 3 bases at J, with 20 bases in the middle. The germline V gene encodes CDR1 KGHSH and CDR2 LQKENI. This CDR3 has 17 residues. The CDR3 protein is CASSHNSGLSPTDTQYF. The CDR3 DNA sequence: TGTGCCAGCTCACATAACAGCGGTCTCAGCCCAACAGATACGCAGTATTTT. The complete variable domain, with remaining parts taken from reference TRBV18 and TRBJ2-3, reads NAGVMQNPRHLVRRRGQEARLRCSPMKGHSHVYWYRQLPEEGLKFMVYLQKENIIDESGMPKERFSAEFPKEGPSILRIQQVVRGDSAAYFCASSHNSGLSPTDTQYFGPGTRLTVL.